The entry below gives a single T cell receptor (beta chain) sequence along with its context. Here immunoSEQ multiplex PCR was the method, and the copy in TCRdb shows in-frame clones only, minus some. The table has about 66,000 clones, about 85% seen once. This entry comes from a study of radiotherapy plus CTLA-4 blockade in lung cancer. Germline V CDR1 and CDR2: KGHSH, LQKENI. The CDR3 covers 15 residues. V was trimmed by 4 bases and J by 4 bases, leaving 13 bases between them. This receptor was taken from a human donor with non-small cell lung cancer who had a partial response to radiotherapy plus ipilimumab. The chain couples TRBV18 to TRBJ1-4, with a weak D call TRBD1 (5 bases). The sequencing here drew on peripheral blood, taken from a patient treated with radiotherapy plus ipilimumab. The CDR3 reads CASSQNAGFNEKLFF. The CDR3 DNA reads TGTGCCAGCTCACAGAATGCAGGGTTTAATGAAAAACTGTTTTTT.